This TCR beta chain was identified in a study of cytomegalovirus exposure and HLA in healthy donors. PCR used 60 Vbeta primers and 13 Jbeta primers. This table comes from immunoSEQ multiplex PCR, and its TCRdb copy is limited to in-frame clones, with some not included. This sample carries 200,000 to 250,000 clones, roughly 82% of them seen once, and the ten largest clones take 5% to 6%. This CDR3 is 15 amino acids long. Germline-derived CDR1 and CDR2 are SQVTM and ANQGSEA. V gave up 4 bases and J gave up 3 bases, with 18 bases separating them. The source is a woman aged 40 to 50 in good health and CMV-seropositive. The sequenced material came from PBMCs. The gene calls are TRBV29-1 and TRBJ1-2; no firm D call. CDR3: CSVGTRGFPDYGYTF. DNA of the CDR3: TGCAGCGTTGGGACGAGAGGGTTCCCAGACTATGGCTACACCTTC.